The TCR beta chain under discussion was sequenced for a study of PD-L1 blockade in urothelial cancer. Background on the study: At 3 weeks (second dose) and 6 weeks after starting treatment, blood was analyzed.

Profiled with immunoSEQ multiplex PCR; TCRdb holds only in-frame clones, not every one. The sample has approximately 50,000 clones, 84% seen once; the top ten hold about 3%. This clone has only one observation. Sample time point: pretreatment peripheral blood. V lost 1 base and J 4 bases, leaving 6 bases between the germline ends. This CDR3 comprises 13 residues. CDR1 and CDR2 (germline): SGHNT, YYREEE (reference sequence). V is TRBV5-4 and J is TRBJ2-1; D uncertain. This TCR was sampled from a man in his sixties or seventies with urothelial cancer. The material was PBMCs, obtained around atezolizumab (anti-PD-L1) treatment. This chain's CDR3 is CASSLPGYNEQFF. DNA for the CDR3: TGTGCCAGCAGCTTGCCGGGTTACAATGAGCAGTTCTTC.